This is a list of T cell receptor beta chains from one sample in a study of blood T cell repertoires in COVID-19. Profiled with immunoSEQ multiplex PCR; TCRdb holds only in-frame clones, not every one. The sample holds 50,000 to 70,000 clones, around nine tenths seen once. Input material: peripheral blood. All receptors derive from a human donor with active COVID-19. The donor label of this sample is uncertain. Both conserved end residues are part of each CDR3. D genes are given only for firm matches. Clone size is not always given. Where it is, it says once, few, many or a class for expanded clones.

TRBJ1-2 TRBD1 TRBV6-5 NA CASLRGFDYGYTF TGTGCCAGCCTCAGGGGGTTTGACTATGGCTACACCTTC
TRBJ2-6 TRBD1 TRBV7-6 NA CASSFRTGDIESSGANVLTF TGTGCCAGCAGCTTCAGGACAGGGGATATCGAGAGCTCTGGGGCCAACGTCCTGACTTTC
TRBJ2-5 TRBD1 TRBV5-1 NA CASSSGDSQETQYF TGCGCCAGCAGCTCAGGGGACAGCCAAGAGACCCAGTACTTC
TRBJ1-5 TRBD1 TRBV19 NA CASSWDRWGNQPQHF TGTGCCAGTAGTTGGGACAGGTGGGGCAATCAGCCCCAGCATTTT
TRBJ1-2 NA TRBV19 NA CASSVDRPNYGYTF TGTGCCAGTAGTGTGGACAGACCTAACTATGGCTACACCTTC
TRBJ2-1 TRBD2 TRBV6-5 once CASGSGRPYNEQFF TGTGCCAGCGGTAGCGGGAGGCCCTACAATGAGCAGTTCTTC
TRBJ2-2 TRBD1 TRBV29-1 NA CSVLGQGDTGELFF TGCAGCGTGCTGGGACAGGGGGACACCGGGGAGCTGTTTTTT
TRBJ1-1 NA TRBV3-1/TRBV3-2 NA CASSQAQLNTEAFF TGTGCCAGCAGCCAAGCCCAGTTAAACACTGAAGCTTTCTTT
TRBJ2-7 TRBD1 TRBV29-1 once CSVVGSWTGGEIYEQYF TGCAGCGTCGTTGGGTCTTGGACAGGGGGCGAGATTTACGAGCAGTACTTC
TRBJ1-5 NA TRBV6-2/TRBV6-3 NA CASSYSGGSQPQHF TGTGCCAGCAGTTACTCCGGAGGTAGTCAGCCCCAGCATTTT
TRBJ2-1 TRBD2 TRBV10-3 NA CAISESAAGTSGGNEQFF TGTGCCATCAGTGAGTCGGCCGCCGGGACTAGCGGGGGCAATGAGCAGTTCTTC
TRBJ1-2 NA TRBV9 once CASSSQLNYGYTF TGTGCCAGCAGCAGCCAACTAAACTATGGCTACACCTTC
TRBJ1-1 TRBD1 TRBV29-1 NA CSVPGQGASEAFF TGCAGCGTTCCGGGACAGGGGGCTTCAGAAGCTTTCTTT
TRBJ2-1 TRBD2 TRBV29-1 NA CSVPGLAGEEQFF TGCAGCGTCCCGGGACTAGCGGGAGAGGAGCAGTTCTTC
TRBJ1-2 NA TRBV4-3 NA CASSQDRGSPYTF TGCGCCAGCAGCCAAGATCGAGGCAGTCCCTACACCTTC
TRBJ1-2 TRBD1 TRBV10-3 NA CAITGQGVGGYTF TGTGCCATCACCGGACAGGGTGTTGGTGGCTACACCTTC
TRBJ2-5 TRBD2 TRBV7-2 NA CASSSAGGGVKETQYF TGTGCCAGCAGCTCCGCGGGCGGGGGGGTTAAAGAGACCCAGTACTTC
TRBJ1-5 NA TRBV6-2/TRBV6-3 NA CASSYSTTGQGDF TGTGCCAGCAGTTACTCGACAACGGGACAAGGGGATTTT
TRBJ2-5 NA TRBV18 NA CASSPRLNQETQYF TGTGCCAGCTCCCCGCGACTGAACCAAGAGACCCAGTACTTC
TRBJ1-3 NA TRBV28 NA CASSFPSTDSGNTIYF TGTGCCAGCAGTTTCCCCTCGACAGACTCTGGAAACACCATATATTTT
TRBJ2-5 TRBD1 TRBV5-4 NA CASSPSTGGGETQYF TGTGCCAGCAGCCCATCTACAGGGGGAGGAGAGACCCAGTACTTC
TRBJ1-2 NA TRBV21-1 few CASNLDRFFGGYTF TGTGCCAGCAACCTTGACAGATTTTTCGGGGGCTACACCTTC
TRBJ1-1 NA TRBV12-3/TRBV12-4 once CASSFRSEGAFF TGTGCCAGCAGTTTTCGAAGTGAGGGAGCTTTCTTT
TRBJ2-3 NA TRBV9 NA CASSSDGASTDTQYF TGTGCCAGCAGCTCCGATGGGGCTAGCACAGATACGCAGTATTTT
TRBJ2-3 NA TRBV5-1 NA CASSLAQGSTDTQYF TGCGCCAGCAGCTTGGCACAGGGATCCACAGATACGCAGTATTTT
TRBJ2-7 NA TRBV10-3 once CAISPEVTAGGQYF TGTGCCATCAGCCCCGAGGTGACGGCCGGGGGGCAGTACTTC
TRBJ2-3 NA TRBV18 NA CASSPMDSTDTQYF TGTGCCAGCTCACCGATGGACTCCACAGATACGCAGTATTTT
TRBJ2-2 NA TRBV21-1 NA CASSKRTQGGTGELFF TGTGCCAGCAGCAAAAGGACCCAGGGGGGCACCGGGGAGCTGTTTTTT
TRBJ2-2 TRBD2 TRBV10-1 few CATRGGTGELFF TGCGCCACCCGGGGGGGTACCGGGGAGCTGTTTTTT
TRBJ2-1 TRBD2 TRBV10-3 NA CAISESLGGSPYNEQFF TGTGCCATCAGTGAGTCGCTCGGCGGGAGCCCCTACAATGAGCAGTTCTTC
TRBJ2-2 TRBD1 TRBV11-3 NA CASSADRVAGELFF TGTGCCAGCAGCGCCGACAGGGTGGCCGGGGAGCTGTTTTTT
TRBJ1-6 NA TRBV18 NA CASSPTDRVSSPLHF TGTGCCAGCTCACCAACTGACCGGGTCAGCTCACCCCTCCACTTT
TRBJ1-1 NA TRBV7-2 NA CASSYTGITEAFF TGTGCCAGCAGCTACACAGGGATCACTGAAGCTTTCTTT
TRBJ1-2 NA TRBV27 NA CASSWSGGNYGYTF TGTGCCAGCAGTTGGTCCGGGGGGAACTATGGCTACACCTTC
TRBJ1-2 NA TRBV24-1 NA CATSDGGNYGYTF TGTGCCACCAGTGACGGCGGGAACTATGGCTACACCTTC
TRBJ2-2 TRBD1 TRBV11-2 NA CASSASGGNTGELFF TGTGCCAGCAGCGCTTCAGGGGGTAACACCGGGGAGCTGTTTTTT
TRBJ1-5 NA TRBV19 NA CASSRFWGVNQPQHF TGTGCCAGTAGTCGCTTCTGGGGGGTGAATCAGCCCCAGCATTTT
TRBJ1-3 NA TRBV9 NA CASSTGDTIYF TGTGCCAGCTCCACCGGGGACACCATATATTTT
TRBJ1-4 TRBD1 TRBV5-4 NA CASSQTGDEKLFF TGTGCCAGCAGCCAGACAGGGGATGAAAAACTGTTTTTT
TRBJ2-2 NA TRBV7-9 NA CASSLVRANTGELFF TGTGCCAGCAGCTTAGTAAGAGCGAACACCGGGGAGCTGTTTTTT
TRBJ1-1 NA TRBV7-2 once CASSLADRNTEAFF TGTGCCAGCAGCTTAGCGGACAGGAACACTGAAGCTTTCTTT
TRBJ1-1 NA TRBV5-1 once CASSGGTVNTEAFF TGCGCCAGCAGCGGCGGGACGGTGAACACTGAAGCTTTCTTT
TRBJ2-5 TRBD1 TRBV13 NA CASSLRGQGAIQETQYF TGTGCCAGCAGCTTAAGGGGACAGGGGGCGATCCAAGAGACCCAGTACTTC
TRBJ2-2 TRBD2 TRBV5-4 NA CASSSLGGANTGELFF TGTGCCAGCAGCTCCCTGGGGGGGGCGAACACCGGGGAGCTGTTTTTT
TRBJ2-3 TRBD2 TRBV5-8 NA CASSFASGVGTDTQYF TGTGCCAGCAGCTTTGCTAGCGGGGTGGGCACAGATACGCAGTATTTT
TRBJ1-1 TRBD1 TRBV7-2 NA CASSAIGGTVPRKAFF TGTGCCAGCAGCGCCATAGGGGGGACAGTCCCTAGGAAAGCTTTCTTT
TRBJ1-5 TRBD1 TRBV19 few CASSKTGHQPQHF TGTGCCAGTAGTAAGACAGGGCATCAGCCCCAGCATTTT
TRBJ1-6 TRBD1 TRBV11-2 NA CASSPGGAGSPLHF TGTGCCAGCAGCCCAGGGGGCGCGGGTTCACCCCTCCACTTT
TRBJ1-2 NA TRBV27 NA CASSPWGGSYGYTF TGTGCCAGCAGTCCATGGGGGGGGTCGTATGGCTACACCTTC
TRBJ2-5 NA TRBV5-1 NA CASRERPQETQYF TGCGCCAGCAGGGAGCGTCCCCAAGAGACCCAGTACTTC
TRBJ2-5 NA TRBV2 NA CASGTEQETQYF TGTGCCAGCGGTACAGAGCAAGAGACCCAGTACTTC
TRBJ2-5 TRBD2 TRBV11-2 NA CASSPTSGGKETQYF TGTGCCAGCAGCCCGACTAGCGGGGGGAAGGAGACCCAGTACTTC